This entry lists 29 T cell receptor beta chains sequenced from one sample in a study of blood T cells in healthy people across ages. The use of a sample-barcoded 5' primer and a J-beta primer mix characterized a second PCR of 7 to 11 cycles. MiXCR, applied by TCRdb to the 5' RACE reads, yields one record per CDR3 protein. The sample yields roughly 1.7 million distinct CDR3 sequences, almost 35% seen once. The sample taken for sequencing was blood. All receptors come from a woman in her thirties in good health.

As concerns this clonotype: One end of the junction does not line up with germline, which may come from a read error. J is TRBJ2-2 and V is TRBV7-9, with D possibly matching TRBD2 (6 bases). This CDR3 contains 18 residues. In germline, CDR1 is SEHNR, CDR2 FQNEAQ (reference sequence). CDR3 DNA sequence: TGTGCCGGCAGCGGAATCGGGACTCCCAATAGTGGCACCGGGGAGCTGTTTTTT. Its translation is CAGSGIGTPNSGTGELFF. The whole variable domain, remainder taken from reference TRBV7-9 and TRBJ2-2, is DTGVSQNPRHKITKRGQNVTFRCDPISEHNRLYWYRQTLGQGPEFLTYFQNEAQLEKSRLLSDRFSAERPKGSFSTLEIQRTEQGDSAMYLCAGSGIGTPNSGTGELFFGEGSRLTVL.

V is TRBV4-2 and J is TRBJ1-5; 8 nucleotides agree with TRBD1. The CDR3 is 15 residues long. Germline CDR1 LGHNA, CDR2 YNFKEQ. The junction had 3 bases not matched to a gene; V was cut back by 1 base and J by 4 bases. CDR3 in DNA: TGTGCCAGCAGCCAAGCCAGGGGGCTAAATCAGCCCCAGCATTTT. Translating gives CASSQARGLNQPQHF.

A few counts support this clonotype. One end of the junction fails to match germline, which may point to a read error. The genes are TRBV4-2 and TRBJ2-7; 8 positions match TRBD2. The last part of the DNA fits TRBJ2-5 better; the J call may be wrong. Germline V gene data show CDR1 as LGHNA and CDR2 as YNFKEQ. The CDR3 totals 18 residues. Here the CDR3 DNA reads TGTGCCAGCGGCCAAGGACCGGGGGGGGCCGATTTGGGAGAGACCCAGTACTTC. Translation: CASGQGPGGADLGETQYF.

This clonotype was found many times. The CDR3 DNA reads TGTGCCATCGCGCTAGCGGGAGAAACAGATACGCAGTATTTT. This sequence encodes CAIALAGETDTQYF. The chain employs TRBV10-3 and TRBJ2-3; TRBD2 agrees at 10 bases. Germline trimming cut 8 bases from V and 3 bases from J; bases unmatched to any gene: 5. The CDR3 spans 14 residues. The germline gives CDR1 ENHRY, CDR2 SYGVKD.

Concerning this clonotype itself: One end of the junction varies from germline; a read error may be responsible. The V and J genes are TRBV28 and TRBJ1-5, with 9 positions matching TRBD1. Germline V gene sequence: CDR1 MDHEN, CDR2 SYDVKM. CDR3 size: 17 residues. The CDR3 DNA reads TGCGCCAGCATCTCGTCCCCCGGGACAGGGAGCAATCGGCCCCAGCATTTT. Its translation: CASISSPGTGSNRPQHF.

The sample holds a few counts of this clonotype. The J gene is TRBJ2-3, the V gene TRBV9; the D gene is possibly TRBD1 (5 bases). CDR1 is SGDLS, CDR2 YYNGEE, per germline. The CDR3 length is 15 residues. The V end was cut by 3 bases, the J end by 0 bases, with 11 bases between. This CDR3 reads CASSALGHSTDTQYF. Written as DNA, the CDR3 is TGTGCCAGCAGCGCCCTAGGACATAGCACAGATACGCAGTATTTT.

This clonotype was picked up a small number of times. The chain employs TRBV12-3 or TRBV12-4 and TRBJ2-3; 11 positions agree with TRBD2. V lost 5 bases, J lost 5 bases, and 9 bases stayed unmatched. CDR3 size: 16 residues. As DNA, the CDR3 is TGTGCCAGCAGTGCTTTAGCGGGGGGGCCTGGAGATACGCAGTATTTT. As protein: CASSALAGGPGDTQYF.

This clonotype was detected a few times. V is TRBV7-9 and J is TRBJ2-7; 7 bases fit TRBD1. Trimming at V came to 5 bases and at J to 2 bases, leaving 6 bases not matched to a gene. The CDR3 is 14 residues long. Germline CDR1 is SEHNR and CDR2 is FQNEAQ (reference sequence). CDR3 in amino acids: CASSDRDSPYEQYF. The CDR3 bases are TGTGCCAGCAGCGACCGGGACAGCCCCTACGAGCAGTACTTC.

There are a few counts of this clonotype. This rearrangement joins TRBV7-9 to TRBJ1-1; D possibly corresponds to TRBD1 (5 bases). Trimming stripped 1 base from V and 4 bases from J, with 19 bases between. Germline CDR1 reads SEHNR; CDR2 reads FQNEAQ (reference sequence). The CDR3 consists of 17 residues. The DNA for the CDR3 is TGTGCCAGCAGCTTAGTCGGGGGGAAGACGGTGGGCACTGAAGCTTTCTTT. Translated: CASSLVGGKTVGTEAFF. Filled out from reference TRBV7-9 and TRBJ1-1, the complete variable domain reads DTGVSQNPRHKITKRGQNVTFRCDPISEHNRLYWYRQTLGQGPEFLTYFQNEAQLEKSRLLSDRFSAERPKGSFSTLEIQRTEQGDSAMYLCASSLVGGKTVGTEAFFGQGTRLTVV.

This rearrangement joins TRBV6-1 to TRBJ2-1; 12 bases are a match to TRBD2. The germline gives CDR1 MNHNS, CDR2 SASEGT. This CDR3 contains 17 residues. Unmatched junction bases numbered 5, after V lost 5 bases and J lost 0 bases. This CDR3 reads CASSSWTSGISYNEQFF. CDR3 bases: TGTGCCAGCAGTAGCTGGACTAGCGGGATCTCCTACAATGAGCAGTTCTTC.

This clonotype was found a few times. The V call is TRBV6-1, the J call TRBJ2-1; D not certain. The CDR3 sequence is 13 residues long. Germline V gene sequence: CDR1 MNHNS, CDR2 SASEGT. V lost 2 bases and J lost 8, with 10 bases in between. DNA of the CDR3: TGTGCCAGCAGTGAACCGGGTTGGTATGAGCAGTTCTTC. The encoded protein is CASSEPGWYEQFF.

This clonotype was seen a handful of times. The rearrangement uses TRBV20-1 and TRBJ2-1; D perhaps matches TRBD2 (5 bases). Deletions cut 1 base from V and 3 bases from J, with 16 bases between. Germline V lookup: CDR1 DFQATT, CDR2 SNEGSKA (reference sequence). The CDR3 spans 16 residues. CDR3 protein: CSARASGPANYNEQFF. For the CDR3, the DNA is TGCAGTGCTAGAGCCAGCGGACCCGCCAACTACAATGAGCAGTTCTTC.

The gene calls are TRBV7-9 and TRBJ1-2, with D possibly matching TRBD1 (5 bases). The CDR3 is 15 amino acids. CDR1 and CDR2 (germline): SEHNR, FQNEAQ (reference sequence). Trimming cost V 2 bases and J 3 bases, with 13 bases left between them. CDR3 loop: CASSLTQGPYYGYTF. DNA for the CDR3: TGTGCCAGCAGCTTAACCCAGGGCCCGTACTATGGCTACACCTTC.

In the case of this clonotype: Likely a read error: the CDR3 ends without its conserved phenylalanine or tryptophan. The limits of the CDR3 on the DNA are not certain, so only TCRdb's listed CDR3 is given. V and J are TRBV5-1 and TRBJ2-1; the D call TRBD2 from the table was never checked on the DNA. The germline gives CDR1 SGHRS, CDR2 YFSETQ. From its first to its last residue, the CDR3 has 14 amino acids. CDR3 amino acids: CASSGELAGGPLFV.

The chain has TRBV4-1 and TRBJ2-1; the match to TRBD2 covers 12 bases. Per the germline V gene, CDR1 is MGHRA and CDR2 is YSYEKL. J was trimmed by 5 bases and V by 0 bases; bases with no gene match: 11. This CDR3 comprises 19 residues. The CDR3 coding sequence is TGCGCCAGCAGCCAAGAACTAGCGGGAGGAGTAGTTAGTAACAATGAGCAGTTCTTC. It translates to CASSQELAGGVVSNNEQFF.

This clonotype has at least ten counts. The rearrangement joins TRBV20-1 to TRBJ1-5; 7 nucleotides align to TRBD1. The CDR3 is 14 residues long. Trimming at V came to 6 bases and at J to 2 bases, leaving 7 bases not matched to a gene. Germline CDR1 is DFQATT and CDR2 is SNEGSKA (reference sequence). CDR3 coding DNA: TGCAGTGCCCAACAGGGGATGGGCAATCAGCCCCAGCATTTT. This translates into CSAQQGMGNQPQHF.

The chain joins TRBV20-1 to TRBJ2-7, with a possible D match to TRBD2 (6 bases). From germline, CDR1 is DFQATT and CDR2 SNEGSKA (reference sequence). V lost 2 bases, J lost 0 bases, and 11 bases lay in between. CDR3 length equals 14 residues. The DNA of the CDR3 is TGCAGTGCTAGAAGACGGGGGATCTCCTACGAGCAGTACTTC. Its protein product is CSARRRGISYEQYF.

This clonotype was seen at least ten times. The genes are TRBV29-1 and TRBJ2-1; D may match TRBD1 or TRBD2 (6 bases each). Germline V gives CDR1 SQVTM, CDR2 ANQGSEA. Trimming took off 4 bases at V and 12 bases at J, with 10 bases between the two ends. The CDR3 contains 10 residues. This CDR3 is CSVGGAGQFF. For the CDR3, the DNA is TGCAGCGTTGGGGGGGCCGGGCAGTTCTTC.

The V gene is TRBV6-5, the J gene TRBJ2-7; possible D gene TRBD1, 5 bases. The CDR3 runs to 14 residues. V lost 4 bases and J lost 0, with 10 bases in between. Germline CDR1 reads MNHEY; CDR2 reads SVGAGI. This CDR3 reads CASSLKGISYEQYF. In DNA, the CDR3 is TGTGCCAGCAGTTTGAAGGGGATCTCCTACGAGCAGTACTTC.

About this clonotype itself: Given a much more abundant clone one base away, this may be a read error. The chain joins TRBV29-1 to TRBJ2-3; 7 bases line up with TRBD2. The CDR3 extends over 14 amino acids. V shed 4 bases and J 5 bases; nucleotides not matched to a gene: 9. Germline V lookup: CDR1 SQVTM, CDR2 ANQGSEA. CDR3 sequence reads: CSVGASGTQDTQYF. As DNA, the CDR3 is TGCAGCGTTGGAGCTAGCGGTACCCAAGATACGCAGTATTTT.

The chain recombines TRBV27 with TRBJ2-7, with 9 bases that match TRBD2. Germline V gives CDR1 MNHEY, CDR2 SMNVEV (reference sequence). V was clipped by 6 bases and J by 0 bases; unmatched bases: 12. This CDR3 has 17 residues. CDR3 in amino acids: CASSLAGPHVSSYEQYF. The CDR3 coding sequence is TGTGCCAGCAGCCTAGCGGGACCCCACGTAAGCTCCTACGAGCAGTACTTC.

The chain uses TRBV4-1 and TRBJ2-1; the match to TRBD1 covers 8 bases. The J call may be incorrect, as the DNA end agrees better with TRBJ2-7. This CDR3 comprises 14 residues. CDR1 is MGHRA, CDR2 YSYEKL, per germline. CDR3 DNA: TGCGCCAGCAGCCTTACAGGGGGAAGAGAAGAGCAGTACTTC. As protein: CASSLTGGREEQYF.

This clonotype was seen a few times. The chain uses TRBV3-1 and TRBJ2-2, with unresolved D. Germline assignment: CDR1 LGHDT and CDR2 YNNKEL (reference sequence). V was cut by 1 base and J by 3 bases, with 6 bases left in between. The CDR3 totals 14 residues. In DNA, the CDR3 is TGTGCCAGCAGCCAAGCCCAGTACACCGGGGAGCTGTTTTTT. Its protein product is CASSQAQYTGELFF. Drawing the rest from reference TRBV3-1 and TRBJ2-2, the complete variable domain is DTAVSQTPKYLVTQMGNDKSIKCEQNLGHDTMYWYKQDSKKFLKIMFSYNNKELIINETVPNRFSPKSPDKAHLNLHINSLELGDSAVYFCASSQAQYTGELFFGEGSRLTVL.

The chain carries TRBV7-2 and TRBJ2-1; 10 bases line up with TRBD2. There are 17 residues in the CDR3. Looked up from germline, CDR1 is SGHTA and CDR2 is FQGNSA. The trim removed 1 base at V and 6 bases at J, leaving 9 bases unmatched. The CDR3 reads CASSLGPSGRARNEQFF. The CDR3 DNA is TGTGCCAGCAGCTTAGGCCCGAGCGGGAGGGCCCGCAATGAGCAGTTCTTC.

This clonotype was counted many times. The chain's CDR3 is CASSLATQGPYSYNEQFF. CDR3 DNA sequence: TGTGCCAGCAGCTTAGCGACTCAGGGTCCTTACTCCTACAATGAGCAGTTCTTC. V and J are TRBV7-8 and TRBJ2-1, with TRBD1 as a possible D gene (5 bases). The CDR3 extends over 18 amino acids. Between the trimmed V and J ends, which lost 0 bases and 0 bases, there was a span of 15 bases. Germline V gene lookup returns CDR1 SGHVS and CDR2 FQNEAQ.

This clonotype was observed a few times. The V call is TRBV27, the J call TRBJ2-7; 7 bases fit TRBD1. Germline loops: CDR1 MNHEY, CDR2 SMNVEV (reference sequence). Trimming took 3 bases from V and 6 from J; bases not matched to a gene: 8. The CDR3 runs to 14 residues. The CDR3 DNA reads as TGTGCCAGCAGTTTTCGACAGGGTACTTTCGAGCAGTACTTC. This codes for CASSFRQGTFEQYF.

The chain has TRBV11-1 and TRBJ2-1; D possibly corresponds to TRBD2 (6 bases). The CDR3 spans 16 residues. In germline, CDR1 is SGHAT, CDR2 FQDESV (reference sequence). Trimming took 7 bases from V and 10 from J, leaving 26 bases between them. The CDR3 reads CASTPAEGSAFREQFF. CDR3 bases: TGTGCCAGCACCCCAGCGGAGGGATCGGCTTTCCGGGAGCAGTTCTTC.

Notes on this clonotype: This clone may be a read error of a much larger clone one base away. The rearrangement uses TRBV7-9 and TRBJ2-5; no clear D gene. The better agreement between TRBJ2-7 and the DNA end casts doubt on the J call. This CDR3 has 11 residues. Germline V lookup: CDR1 SEHNR, CDR2 FQNEAQ (reference sequence). CDR3 sequence (DNA): TGTGCCAGCAGCCAAATCGACGAGCAGTACTTC. It specifies CASSQIDEQYF.

The genes are TRBV5-1 and TRBJ1-2; D is ambiguous. There are 13 residues in the CDR3. V was trimmed by 0 bases and J by 9 bases, leaving 12 bases between them. CDR1 is SGHRS, CDR2 YFSETQ, per germline. CDR3: CASSLDSLRSYTF. The DNA of the CDR3 is TGCGCCAGCAGCTTGGACAGTTTGAGGAGCTACACCTTC.